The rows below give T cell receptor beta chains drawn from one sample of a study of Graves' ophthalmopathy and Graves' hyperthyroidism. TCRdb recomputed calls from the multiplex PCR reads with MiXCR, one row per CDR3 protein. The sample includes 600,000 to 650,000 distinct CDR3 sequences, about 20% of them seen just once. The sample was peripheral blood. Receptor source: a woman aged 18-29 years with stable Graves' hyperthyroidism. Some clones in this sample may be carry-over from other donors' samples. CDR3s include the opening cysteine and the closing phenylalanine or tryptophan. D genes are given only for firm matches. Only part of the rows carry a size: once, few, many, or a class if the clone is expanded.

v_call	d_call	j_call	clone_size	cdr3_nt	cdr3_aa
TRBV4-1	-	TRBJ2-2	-	TGCGCCAGCAGCCAAGCAGCGACCGGGGAGCTGTTTTTT	CASSQAATGELFF
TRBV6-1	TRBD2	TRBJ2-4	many	TGTGCCAGCATGAAGGACAGCGCGGGGGGCAAAAACATTCAGTACTTC	CASMKDSAGGKNIQYF
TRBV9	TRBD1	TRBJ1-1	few	TGTGCCAGCAGCACCGACCGGGACAGAGAAGCTTTCTTT	CASSTDRDREAFF
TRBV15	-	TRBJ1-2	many	TGTGCCACCAGCAGAGTAGGCGGCCAGAACTATGGCTACACCTTC	CATSRVGGQNYGYTF
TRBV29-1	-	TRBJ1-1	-	TGCAGCGTCGTACCGGACAGTGCCTCTGAAGCTTTCTTT	CSVVPDSASEAFF
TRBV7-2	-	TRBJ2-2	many	TGTGCCAGCAGCTTATGGAGCCCCACCGGGGAGCTGTTTTTT	CASSLWSPTGELFF
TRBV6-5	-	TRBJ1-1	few	TGTGCCAGCAGTTACTCGTGGGCAGGGAACACTGAAGCTTTCTTT	CASSYSWAGNTEAFF
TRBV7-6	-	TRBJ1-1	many	TGTGCCAGCAGCTTAGCGGCAGGGATGGGTACTGAAGCTTTCTTT	CASSLAAGMGTEAFF
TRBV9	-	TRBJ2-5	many	TGTGCCAGCAGCACTTCCCCGTTAGGGGGCCAAGAGACCCAGTACTTC	CASSTSPLGGQETQYF
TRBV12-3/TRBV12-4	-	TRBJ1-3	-	TGTGCCAGCAGTTTCGGGATAGGCCGCTCTGGAAACACCATATATTTT	CASSFGIGRSGNTIYF
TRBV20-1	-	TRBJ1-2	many	TGCAGTGCTAGTCTGCGAAGTGACCGAGGCTACACCTTC	CSASLRSDRGYTF
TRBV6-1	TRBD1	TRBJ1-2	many	TGTGCCAGCCGAACAGGGGGCTACTATGGCTACACCTTC	CASRTGGYYGYTF
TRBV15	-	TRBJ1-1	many	TGTGCCACCAGTAGTAACGCGAACACTGAAGCTTTCTTT	CATSSNANTEAFF
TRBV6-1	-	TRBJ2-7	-	TGTGCCAGCAGGGGACGGCTATACGAGCAGTACTTC	CASRGRLYEQYF
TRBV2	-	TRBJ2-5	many	TGTGCCAGCCGGGTCCGGAGTTGGCAAGAGACCCAGTACTTC	CASRVRSWQETQYF